This T cell receptor (beta chain) was obtained from a study of blood T cell repertoires in COVID-19. In the study overall: COVID-19 samples from acute and convalescent phases originated in the United States, Italy and Spain.

Generated by immunoSEQ multiplex PCR, the TCRdb table keeps only in-frame clones and is missing some. There are a few hundred thousand clones in the sample; approximately 84% occur only once, and about 2.2% lies in the top ten. V lost 4 bases and J lost 0; bases outside the gene matches: 4. The CDR3 spans 15 residues. Germline CDR1 and CDR2: MDHEN and SYDVKM. The source is a woman under 40 who had recovered from COVID-19. Material: peripheral blood. V usage is TRBV28 and J usage is TRBJ2-3, with 7 nucleotides matching TRBD2. CDR3 DNA: TGTGCCAGCAGTTCCTCTAGCGGTAGCACAGATACGCAGTATTTT. The encoded protein is CASSSSSGSTDTQYF.